The entry that follows covers one T cell receptor (beta chain) sequence. What it binds is unknown. The CDR3 spans 14 residues. Germline CDR1 SGDLS, CDR2 YYNGEE. V was trimmed by 4 bases and J by 3 bases, leaving 13 bases between them. TCR beta CDR3 regions were amplified from RNA transcripts. First-round RT-PCR targeting the TCR CDR3 was performed with the HTBI primer set. From the multiplex PCR reads, TCRdb called clonotypes with MiXCR, one entry per CDR3 protein. Here the sample spans about 320,000 distinct CDR3 sequences, approximately 17% being singletons. This sample stems from a study of T cells in Graves' hyperthyroidism and ophthalmopathy. Graves' hyperthyroidism is called stable when ophthalmopathy does not progress within 18 months. Exclusion followed for patients with uncontrolled infection, other autoimmune disease, pregnancy or lactation. Study results and limitations: A median roughly 6.6 months before onset, the model predicted ophthalmopathy. Blood also held most thyroid clonotypes expanded beyond 0.001.

Material for sequencing was blood. The rearrangement links TRBV9 to TRBJ1-2, with D maybe TRBD1 (6 bases). The origin of this receptor is a man aged 30 to 45 with Graves' hyperthyroidism. The CDR3 DNA is TGTGCCAGCAGCCCCCAGGGGAACCACTATGGCTACACCTTC. This codes for CASSPQGNHYGYTF.